These 4 T cell receptor beta chains originate from one sample sequenced in a study of T cells after yellow fever vaccination. TCRdb re-analysed the 5' RACE reads in MiXCR, keeping a single row per CDR3 protein. This table has about 550,000 distinct CDR3 sequences, roughly 19% appearing once. Sequencing used PBMCs, obtained 15 days after the yellow fever booster vaccination. All receptors derive from a man aged 25 to 40 who received the YFV17D yellow fever vaccine.

The V and J genes are TRBV3-1 and TRBJ2-1, with 11 positions matching TRBD2. The CDR3 spans 17 residues. V was pared by 0 bases and J by 7 bases, with 8 bases of the junction left unmatched. CDR1 LGHDT and CDR2 YNNKEL come from the germline V gene (reference sequence). The CDR3 DNA is TGTGCCAGCAGCCAAGATAGGGCTAGCGGGAGGCGGAATGAGCAGTTCTTC. Its translation is CASSQDRASGRRNEQFF.

The V and J genes are TRBV20-1 and TRBJ2-1; 8 bases match TRBD2. The CDR3 spans 14 residues. V was pared by 5 bases and J by 10 bases, with 13 bases of the junction left unmatched. CDR1 DFQATT and CDR2 SNEGSKA come from the germline V gene (reference sequence). In nucleotides, the CDR3 is TGCAGTGCTGCAGGGATGGGTGTAGCGGGGGAGCAGTTCTTC. As protein: CSAAGMGVAGEQFF.

The chain employs TRBV27 and TRBJ2-3; D is unclear. The CDR3 loop spans 15 amino acids. Per the germline V gene, CDR1 is MNHEY and CDR2 is SMNVEV (reference sequence). V was pared by 11 bases and J by 0 bases, with 18 bases between. For the CDR3, the DNA is TGTGCCCCAGCAGTGCCCGCGTTAAGCACAGATACGCAGTATTTT. Translated, it gives CAPAVPALSTDTQYF.

The chain has TRBV7-2 and TRBJ2-7, with 12 bases aligning to TRBD2. Per the germline V gene, CDR1 is SGHTA and CDR2 is FQGNSA. This CDR3 has 17 amino acids. The junction had 7 bases not matched to a gene; V was cut back by 1 base and J by 3 bases. CDR3 protein: CASSLGLAGGPDYEQYF. CDR3 nucleotide sequence: TGTGCCAGCAGCTTAGGGCTAGCGGGAGGGCCGGACTACGAGCAGTACTTC.